The 5 T cell receptor beta chains reported below all come from one sample, sequenced in a study of blood T cell repertoires in COVID-19. The protocol was immunoSEQ multiplex PCR, while the TCRdb copy is restricted to in-frame clones and leaves out a portion. This repertoire shows about 67,000 clones, around 87% found once; its top ten account for under 6.5%. The sample taken for sequencing was peripheral blood. All receptors come from a middle-aged man with active COVID-19.

This clone was observed a handful of times. J is TRBJ1-5 and V is TRBV24-1; weak D call: TRBD1 (5 bases). CDR3 length: 14 amino acids. Germline V gives CDR1 KGHDR, CDR2 SFDVKD. V lost 5 bases and J lost 2, with 9 bases in between. For the CDR3, the DNA is TGTGCCACCAGTGCCGACAGTCGCAATCAGCCCCAGCATTTT. Translated, it gives CATSADSRNQPQHF.

The gene calls are TRBV29-1 and TRBJ1-1, with D perhaps TRBD1 (5 bases). The CDR3 contains 13 residues. Looked up from germline, CDR1 is SQVTM and CDR2 is ANQGSEA. Trimming left V 2 bases short and J 5 bases short, with 12 bases between. The CDR3 loop is CSVEHAPGTEAFF. As DNA, the CDR3 is TGCAGCGTTGAACACGCGCCAGGGACTGAAGCTTTCTTT.

The rearrangement joins TRBV4-2 to TRBJ2-7; TRBD2 might be the D (6 bases). This CDR3 comprises 14 residues. Germline V lookup: CDR1 LGHNA, CDR2 YNFKEQ. Trimming took off 2 bases at V and 1 base at J, with 9 bases between the two ends. The CDR3 protein is CASSQSGTSYEQYF. CDR3 coding DNA: TGTGCCAGCAGCCAATCCGGGACTTCCTACGAGCAGTACTTC.

The V call is TRBV5-1, the J call TRBJ2-1; 9 bases fit TRBD1. Germline lookup yields CDR1 SGHRS and CDR2 YFSETQ. Unmatched junction bases numbered 23, after V lost 7 bases and J lost 6 bases. The CDR3 contains 19 residues. The CDR3 DNA sequence: TGCGCCAGCCAAAGAGGGGACAGGGTTCGCTTCGGGTATGTCAATGAGCAGTTCTTC. It specifies CASQRGDRVRFGYVNEQFF.

The chain joins TRBV16 to TRBJ1-1; 8 bases map to TRBD1. The V gene end was trimmed by 5 bases and the J gene end by 4 bases; junction bases not matched to a gene: 9. This CDR3 region has 15 residues. Germline V gene data show CDR1 as KGHSY and CDR2 as FQNENV. The CDR3 nucleotides are TGTGCCAGCAGCACCACCCTTCAGGGGGCCACTGAAGCTTTCTTT. Translating gives CASSTTLQGATEAFF.